Below are 32 T cell receptor beta chains sequenced from a single sample in a study of shared clonotypes between healthy human individuals. CD8 cells regarded as naive lacked CD45RO, were positively chosen for CCR7, and omitted terminally differentiated effector memory CD45RA+ cells. The method was immunoSEQ multiplex PCR; TCRdb's version includes in-frame clones alone and lacks a portion of them. In the table there are more than 2 million clones, approximately 94% of which are singletons. Material: naive CD8+ T cells sorted from blood. The receptor source for this set is a man between 18 and 35 years old in good health.

The rearrangement links TRBV6-6 to TRBJ2-7; TRBD2 is a possible D gene (5 bases). Germline V CDR1 and CDR2: MNHNY, SVGAGI (reference sequence). V was shortened by 5 bases and J by 3 bases, with 11 bases between the two germline ends. The CDR3 spans 13 residues. CDR3 in amino acids: CASSPYRDYEQYF. The CDR3 nucleotides are TGTGCCAGCAGTCCTTATCGGGACTACGAGCAGTACTTC.

This clone was seen more than once but under ten times. This sequence joins TRBV6-5 and TRBJ2-4; TRBD1 might be the D (6 bases). V was clipped by 5 bases and J by 6 bases, with 17 bases between them. CDR1 is MNHEY and CDR2 is SVGAGI in the germline V gene. The CDR3 has 15 amino acids. As DNA, the CDR3 is TGTGCCAGCAGTCCGTTCAGGGGTATCGGAAACATTCAGTACTTC. Protein sequence: CASSPFRGIGNIQYF.

The genes are TRBV9 and TRBJ1-4, with D unclear. The length of the CDR3 is 18 residues. The germline gives CDR1 SGDLS, CDR2 YYNGEE. V was cut by 4 bases and J by 7 bases, with 26 bases left in between. The CDR3 bases are TGTGCCAGCAGCCCAGATCCACCGGGCCTAATAGTGGGTGAAAAACTGTTTTTT. As protein: CASSPDPPGLIVGEKLFF.

The rearrangement uses TRBV29-1 and TRBJ1-2; perhaps TRBD1 as D (6 bases). The ends were cut back, 0 bases at V and 8 bases at J, with 25 bases in the middle. The germline CDR1 and CDR2 sequences are SQVTM and ANQGSEA. The CDR3 runs to 17 residues. This CDR3 reads CSVEDPRTGSFLGGYTF. CDR3 sequence (DNA): TGCAGCGTTGAAGATCCTAGAACAGGGTCCTTTCTAGGGGGCTACACCTTC.

The chain is built from TRBV19 and TRBJ2-3, with 8 bases fitting TRBD2. The CDR3 is 15 residues long. V lost 3 bases to trimming and J lost 6 bases; unmatched junction nucleotides: 8. In germline, CDR1 is LNHDA, CDR2 SQIVND (reference sequence). CDR3 DNA sequence: TGTGCCAGTAGTATCGTCTATAGCGGGACTGATACGCAGTATTTT. Its protein is CASSIVYSGTDTQYF.

Of note for this clone: This sample also contains other DNA sequences that code for the same CDR3. J is TRBJ2-7 and V is TRBV13, with D unresolved. CDR1 PRHDT and CDR2 FYEKMQ come from the germline V gene (reference sequence). This CDR3 is built from 12 residues. The germline V and J ends were trimmed by 0 bases and 3 bases, with 3 bases remaining between them. For the CDR3, the DNA is TGTGCCAGCAGCTTAGGTTTCTACGAGCAGTACTTC. This encodes CASSLGFYEQYF.

The chain couples TRBV4-1 to TRBJ2-7, with 8 nucleotides matching TRBD2. V was clipped by 0 bases and J by 3 bases; unmatched bases: 4. Germline CDR1 reads MGHRA; CDR2 reads YSYEKL. The CDR3 loop spans 15 amino acids. The CDR3 DNA sequence: TGCGCCAGCAGCCAAGAACGGGAGGGCCTCTACGAGCAGTACTTC. This gives the protein CASSQEREGLYEQYF.

This chain connects TRBV4-1 to TRBJ2-5, with TRBD2 identical over 11 bases. After removal of 5 bases from V and 2 bases from J, the junction contained 4 bases not matched to a gene. The CDR3 spans 15 residues. Germline V gene lookup returns CDR1 MGHRA and CDR2 YSYEKL. CDR3 residues: CASSELAGEQETQYF. The CDR3 DNA follows: TGCGCCAGCAGCGAACTAGCGGGGGAGCAAGAGACCCAGTACTTC.

The genes are TRBV5-6 and TRBJ2-3; a possible D gene is TRBD1 (5 bases). Germline CDR1 SGHDT, CDR2 YYEEEE. The V end lost 0 bases, the J end lost 7 bases, and 6 bases lay between the germline ends. The CDR3 runs 12 residues. The CDR3 bases are TGTGCCAGCAGCTTGGAGGACAATACGCAGTATTTT. It encodes CASSLEDNTQYF.

This clone was recorded a few times. The same CDR3 is also encoded by other DNA sequences in this sample. V and J are TRBV4-3 and TRBJ2-5; D is unclear. Trimming removed 0 bases at V and 3 bases at J, with 5 bases between. The CDR3 extends over 13 amino acids. CDR1 LGHNA and CDR2 YSLEER come from the germline V gene. CDR3 sequence (DNA): TGCGCCAGCAGCCAAGATACGGAAGAGACCCAGTACTTC. It translates to CASSQDTEETQYF.

The chain is built from TRBV7-9 and TRBJ1-1; 8 bases line up with TRBD1. Trimming cost V 1 base and J 3 bases; bases outside gene matches: 4. Germline V gene data show CDR1 as SEHNR and CDR2 as FQNEAQ (reference sequence). The CDR3 covers 15 residues. CDR3 sequence: CASSLGTGRDTEAFF. The CDR3 DNA sequence: TGTGCCAGCAGCTTAGGGACAGGGAGGGACACTGAAGCTTTCTTT.

This clone occurred a few times. Different DNA sequences within this sample yield the same CDR3. The rearrangement links TRBV30 to TRBJ2-7, with 7 bases that match TRBD1. This CDR3 is built from 13 residues. V lost 5 bases and J lost 0; bases outside the gene matches: 4. Germline V gives CDR1 GTSNPN, CDR2 SVGIG (reference sequence). The CDR3 region is CAWSRDSSYEQYF. For the CDR3, the DNA is TGTGCCTGGTCGAGGGACAGCTCCTACGAGCAGTACTTC.

The V gene is TRBV7-9, the J gene TRBJ2-1; 7 bases are a match to TRBD2. Per germline, CDR1 SEHNR and CDR2 FQNEAQ (reference sequence). The CDR3 is made up of 15 amino acids. With 4 bases clipped from V and 7 bases from J, the junction kept 10 bases outside the gene matches. DNA of the CDR3: TGTGCCAGCAGCTCCCGGGAGGAAAACTGGAATGAGCAGTTCTTC. Its translation: CASSSREENWNEQFF.

The gene calls are TRBV13 and TRBJ2-3, with 9 positions matching TRBD2. CDR3 length: 14 amino acids. V lost 4 bases, J lost 1 base, and 0 bases stayed unmatched. Germline assignment: CDR1 PRHDT and CDR2 FYEKMQ (reference sequence). The CDR3 here is CASSWTSGTDTQYF. The CDR3 DNA reads as TGTGCCAGCAGCTGGACTAGCGGCACAGATACGCAGTATTTT.

The chain links TRBV14 to TRBJ1-2, with 9 bases identical to TRBD1. Germline V gene lookup returns CDR1 SGHDN and CDR2 FVKESK. The V gene end was trimmed by 1 base and the J gene end by 8 bases; junction bases not matched to a gene: 8. The CDR3 loop spans 15 amino acids. The CDR3 here is CASSQGPGTGSGYTF. DNA for the CDR3: TGTGCCAGCAGCCAAGGCCCCGGGACAGGGAGCGGCTACACCTTC.

CDR3 region: CATQGWSETDTQYF. In DNA form, the CDR3 reads TGTGCCACTCAAGGGTGGAGTGAGACAGATACGCAGTATTTT. The chain couples TRBV6-5 to TRBJ2-3; no clear D gene. Per the germline V gene, CDR1 is MNHEY and CDR2 is SVGAGI. The CDR3 covers 14 residues. V gave up 10 bases and J gave up 3 bases, with 17 bases separating them.

The chain recombines TRBV14 with TRBJ2-7, with D hard to call. The CDR3 runs 14 residues. The V gene lost 0 bases and the J gene lost 0 bases, with 6 bases spanning the gap. CDR1 is SGHDN and CDR2 is FVKESK in the germline V gene. CDR3 amino acids: CASSQESYSYEQYF. In DNA, the CDR3 is TGTGCCAGCAGCCAAGAAAGTTACTCCTACGAGCAGTACTTC.

This clone was found once. Other DNA sequences from this sample encode an identical CDR3 as well. CDR3 in DNA: TGCGCCAGCAGCCAAGGACAGGGGGGCACTGAAGCTTTCTTT. Protein product: CASSQGQGGTEAFF. This chain connects TRBV4-1 to TRBJ1-1; 9 nucleotides agree with TRBD1. Per germline, CDR1 MGHRA and CDR2 YSYEKL. The CDR3 covers 14 residues. V shed 1 base, J shed 4 bases, and the junction held 1 base outside the gene matches.

The CDR3 nucleotides read TGCGCCAGCAGCCCCCGGGAGGGAGGTTCCTACGAGCAGTACTTC. This codes for CASSPREGGSYEQYF. The chain joins TRBV4-1 to TRBJ2-7; 8 nucleotides line up with TRBD2. Germline lookup yields CDR1 MGHRA and CDR2 YSYEKL. Germline trimming cut 4 bases from V and 1 base from J; bases unmatched to any gene: 6. The CDR3 is 15 amino acids.

V is TRBV6-1 and J is TRBJ1-2; D call uncertain. This CDR3 has 14 residues. Germline V CDR1 and CDR2: MNHNS, SASEGT. V lost 0 bases to trimming and J lost 3 bases, with 8 bases between them. The DNA for the CDR3 is TGTGCCAGCAGTGAAGCAGCTCTTTACTATGGCTACACCTTC. This sequence encodes CASSEAALYYGYTF.

This clone is a singleton in its sample. The gene calls are TRBV7-9 and TRBJ1-2; D not certain. The germline V gene has CDR1 SEHNR and CDR2 FQNEAQ (reference sequence). Trimming took 1 base from V and 3 from J, leaving 9 bases between them. The CDR3 length is 14 residues. The CDR3 loop is CASSLGGSDYGYTF. The DNA of the CDR3 is TGTGCCAGCAGCTTAGGTGGCTCAGACTATGGCTACACCTTC.

The chain recombines TRBV27 with TRBJ2-2; D possibly corresponds to TRBD1 (6 bases). This CDR3 has 14 residues. Deletions cut 5 bases from V and 6 bases from J, with 13 bases between. Germline-derived CDR1 and CDR2 are MNHEY and SMNVEV (reference sequence). The CDR3 coding sequence is TGTGCCAGCAGTGGGACACCTTTACCCGGGGAGCTGTTTTTT. This gives the protein CASSGTPLPGELFF.

This sequence joins TRBV4-3 and TRBJ2-5, with a weak D call TRBD1 (5 bases). The V end lost 0 bases, the J end lost 2 bases, and 10 bases lay between the germline ends. The CDR3 covers 15 residues. The V gene's germline CDR1 is LGHNA and CDR2 YSLEER. CDR3 region: CASSQDWTSQETQYF. Written as DNA, the CDR3 is TGCGCCAGCAGCCAAGATTGGACATCACAAGAGACCCAGTACTTC.

The chain couples TRBV19 to TRBJ1-5; D unclear. Trimming removed 0 bases at V and 5 bases at J, with 5 bases between. The CDR3 spans 13 residues. Germline CDR1 is LNHDA and CDR2 is SQIVND (reference sequence). The CDR3 is CASSIDFDQPQHF. The DNA for the CDR3 is TGTGCCAGTAGTATAGACTTCGATCAGCCCCAGCATTTT.

The chain employs TRBV11-2 and TRBJ2-2; 8 bases fit TRBD2. The CDR3 covers 16 residues. Germline trimming cut 2 bases from V and 2 bases from J; bases unmatched to any gene: 4. Germline V CDR1 and CDR2: SGHAT, FQNNGV. CDR3 nucleotide sequence: TGTGCCAGCAGCTTACTAGCGGGTCCTAACACCGGGGAGCTGTTTTTT. It is translated as CASSLLAGPNTGELFF. Full variable domain (rest looked up from reference TRBV11-2 and TRBJ2-2): EAGVAQSPRYKIIEKRQSVAFWCNPISGHATLYWYQQILGQGPKLLIQFQNNGVVDDSQLPKDRFSAERLKGVDSTLKIQPAKLEDSAVYLCASSLLAGPNTGELFFGEGSRLTVL.

The chain uses TRBV6-5 and TRBJ2-3; D not certain. V was shortened by 3 bases and J by 2 bases, with 12 bases between the two germline ends. This CDR3 region has 15 residues. The germline V gene encodes CDR1 MNHEY and CDR2 SVGAGI. The DNA of the CDR3 is TGTGCCAGCAGTTATCTGGCTTCTACCACAGATACGCAGTATTTT. Its protein product is CASSYLASTTDTQYF.

The CDR3 region has the DNA TGTGCCAGCAGCCGGGACGGGTTCTACGAGCAGTACTTC. This sequence encodes CASSRDGFYEQYF. The rearrangement uses TRBV7-6 and TRBJ2-7; D assignment may be TRBD1 or TRBD2 (5 bases each). Trimming removed 5 bases from V and 3 bases from J, with 11 bases in between. The length of the CDR3 is 13 residues. The germline V gene has CDR1 SGHVS and CDR2 FNYEAQ.

The rearrangement uses TRBV19 and TRBJ1-1; D gene unclear. CDR1 and CDR2 (germline): LNHDA, SQIVND (reference sequence). The V gene lost 5 bases and the J gene lost 6 bases, with 7 bases spanning the gap. This CDR3 has 11 residues. The CDR3 DNA is TGTGCCAGTAGTTTCGGGTCTGAAGCTTTCTTT. Protein: CASSFGSEAFF.

The rearrangement joins TRBV7-8 to TRBJ2-5, with TRBD2 matching over 11 bases. Germline loops: CDR1 SGHVS, CDR2 FQNEAQ. CDR3 length: 17 residues. Trimming cost V 1 base and J 5 bases; bases outside gene matches: 9. The CDR3 is CASSLGVAGGGRETQYF. The DNA for the CDR3 is TGTGCCAGCAGCTTAGGTGTAGCGGGAGGGGGTAGGGAGACCCAGTACTTC.

About this clone itself: Mismatch with germline at one junction end may stem from a read error. V is TRBV9 and J is TRBJ2-3; D gene ambiguous. The CDR3 extends over 8 amino acids. Germline V gene sequence: CDR1 SGDLS, CDR2 YYNGEE. The CDR3 nucleotides are TGTGCCGGTCGGAAGGGTGAGTTT. Protein: CAGRKGEF.

The chain combines TRBV4-1 with TRBJ1-2; 8 bases map to TRBD1. V shed 0 bases and J 3 bases; nucleotides not matched to a gene: 6. Germline assignment: CDR1 MGHRA and CDR2 YSYEKL. The CDR3 length is 16 residues. The CDR3 DNA follows: TGCGCCAGCAGCCAAGATTGGCAGGGGGCCCACTATGGCTACACCTTC. It specifies CASSQDWQGAHYGYTF.

This clone showed up just once. The rearrangement links TRBV4-3 to TRBJ2-7; D is unclear. The V gene lost 0 bases and the J gene lost 3 bases, with 15 bases spanning the gap. The CDR3 is made up of 16 amino acids. Germline V gene lookup returns CDR1 LGHNA and CDR2 YSLEER. In DNA, the CDR3 is TGCGCCAGCAGCCAAGAATCCCTCGCAACCGGCTACGAGCAGTACTTC. Amino acid sequence: CASSQESLATGYEQYF.